The table lists the clone carrying this T cell receptor (beta chain) with many counts. The source of the sample is a study of metastatic and nonmetastatic thyroid tumors. Germline-derived CDR1 and CDR2 are LNHDA and SQIVND (reference sequence). The CDR3 has 19 amino acids. V dropped 5 bases and J dropped 5; count of bases not matched to a gene: 19. No patient had received any treatment before thyroid surgery. TCRdb reprocessed the PCR reads using MiXCR. The table has more than 20,000 clones, roughly 13% seen once; the top ten hold roughly 5%. The sequencing input was blood. This sequence joins TRBV19 and TRBJ2-2; 8 nucleotides align to TRBD2. This TCR came from a female donor with papillary thyroid cancer or a benign thyroid nodule (not recorded which). Some clones in this sample may be carry-over from other donors' samples. This chain's CDR3 is CASSQPSRGAGAMTGELFF. In nucleotides, the CDR3 is TGTGCCAGTAGTCAACCGTCGCGGGGGGCAGGGGCGATGACCGGGGAGCTGTTTTTT.